This T cell receptor beta chain was identified in a study of blood T cell repertoires in COVID-19. Overall study context: The United States, Italy and Spain were the sources of the acute and convalescent COVID-19 samples.

Participant ages covered roughly 18 to 89 years across approximately 25 US areas. Participant-reported clinical history was the basis for cohort assignment. CDR1 and CDR2 from the germline V gene are LNHDA and SQIVND (reference sequence). The CDR3 runs 14 residues. V was clipped by 8 bases and J by 10 bases; unmatched bases: 14. The assay was immunoSEQ multiplex PCR, and TCRdb's table has in-frame clones only and misses some. The table has around 200,000 clones, roughly 85% seen once. The count of this clone is one. The receptor was derived from a woman aged 40 to 50 with acute COVID-19. The sample comprised PBMCs or T cells enriched from blood (not recorded which). This chain links TRBV19 with TRBJ2-1, with TRBD2 matching 7 bases. CDR3 region: CASAWLAGVGEQFF. The CDR3 nucleotides are TGTGCCAGTGCCTGGTTGGCGGGGGTCGGGGAGCAGTTCTTC.